The present T cell receptor (beta chain) was sequenced within a study of T cell responses to AZD1222 COVID-19 vaccine. Assay: immunoSEQ multiplex PCR; the TCRdb copy retains only in-frame clones and omits some. Of some 110,000 clones listed, about 88% are singletons. General study findings and limits: It should be noted that donors were predominantly white British and more often female, and clonal diversity was possibly underestimated.

A note on this clone: Its antigen is not identified. Other DNA sequences from this sample encode an identical CDR3 as well.

The sequenced sample was peripheral blood, obtained on day 0 of AZD1222 vaccination. This receptor was taken from an adult in good health.

CDR3 DNA: TGTGCCTGGAGCGTTTCGGCCTACGAGCAGTACTTC. This sequence encodes CAWSVSAYEQYF. This chain links TRBV30 with TRBJ2-7; D remains unclear. Germline assignment: CDR1 GTSNPN and CDR2 SVGIG (reference sequence). V was shortened by 3 bases and J by 2 bases, with 8 bases between the two germline ends. CDR3 length equals 12 residues. The full variable domain, with the rest looked up from reference TRBV30 and TRBJ2-7, is SQTIHQWPATLVQPVGSPLSLECTVEGTSNPNLYWYRQAAGRGLQLLFYSVGIGQISSEVPQNLSASRPQDRQFILSSKKLLLSDSGFYLCAWSVSAYEQYFGPGTRLTVT.